These T cell receptor beta chains were read from a single sample in a study of shared clonotypes between healthy human individuals. Profiled with immunoSEQ multiplex PCR; TCRdb holds only in-frame clones, not every one. In the table there are under 600,000 clones, approximately 97% of which are singletons. Material: naive CD4+ T cells sorted from blood. The receptor set was obtained from a young woman in good health. Both conserved end residues are part of each CDR3. A D gene is named only where the DNA matches it firmly. Some rows mark clone size as missing; the rest say once, few, many or name a class of expanded clone.

V,size,D,J,CDR3,DNA
TRBV9,once,.,TRBJ1-2,CASSPRAGDPAGNGYTF,TGTGCCAGCAGCCCCCGGGCGGGGGACCCAGCAGGGAATGGCTACACCTTC
TRBV11-1,.,.,TRBJ2-1,CASSGTGLALLSSYNEQFF,TGTGCCAGCAGCGGAACGGGCCTAGCGCTTCTTAGCTCCTACAATGAGCAGTTCTTC
TRBV30,.,.,TRBJ1-1,CANRQLPLEAFF,TGTGCAAACCGACAGTTACCACTTGAAGCTTTCTTT
TRBV27,.,.,TRBJ1-2,CASAPPGSWYGYTF,TGTGCCAGTGCACCGCCTGGGTCTTGGTATGGCTACACCTTC
TRBV9,.,.,TRBJ2-2,CASSLPANTGELFF,TGTGCCAGCAGCCTGCCTGCGAACACCGGGGAGCTGTTTTTT
TRBV4-1,.,.,TRBJ2-2,CASSHQTSSGELFF,TGCGCCAGCAGCCATCAAACTAGCTCCGGGGAGCTGTTTTTT
TRBV5-1,.,TRBD2,TRBJ2-3,CASSPRGGSGRPDTQYF,TGCGCCAGCAGCCCAAGGGGGGGTAGCGGGAGACCAGATACGCAGTATTTT
TRBV11-2,.,.,TRBJ2-3,CASSPTPPGFSDTQYF,TGTGCCAGCAGCCCCACACCCCCGGGATTCTCAGATACGCAGTATTTT
TRBV28,.,.,TRBJ2-7,CASSPGQSYSYEQYF,TGTGCCAGCAGTCCCGGACAGTCCTACTCCTACGAGCAGTACTTC
TRBV5-1,once,.,TRBJ2-1,CASSLPGLTYNEQFF,TGCGCCAGCAGCCTTCCGGGACTTACCTACAATGAGCAGTTCTTC
TRBV13,.,TRBD1,TRBJ1-2,CASSSRTGTGYTF,TGTGCCAGCAGCTCCAGGACAGGGACCGGCTACACCTTC
TRBV27,.,TRBD2,TRBJ2-7,CASSLRGGRNYEQYF,TGTGCCAGCAGTTTACGGGGGGGACGGAACTACGAGCAGTACTTC
TRBV5-4,.,.,TRBJ1-4,CASSLDPGEGGGKLFF,TGTGCCAGCAGCTTGGACCCAGGAGAAGGGGGTGGGAAACTGTTTTTT
TRBV19,.,TRBD2,TRBJ2-4,CASRQSWTSGKNIQYF,TGTGCCAGTAGACAGAGCTGGACTAGCGGCAAAAACATTCAGTACTTC
TRBV19,.,.,TRBJ2-7,CASSQDGGFSYEQYF,TGTGCCAGTAGTCAGGACGGGGGATTCTCCTACGAGCAGTACTTC
TRBV5-1,.,.,TRBJ2-5,CASSDTGSQETQYF,TGCGCCAGCAGCGACACAGGGAGCCAAGAGACCCAGTACTTC
TRBV9,.,.,TRBJ2-5,CASSVGGYLQETQYF,TGTGCCAGCAGCGTAGGGGGTTATCTCCAAGAGACCCAGTACTTC
TRBV19,.,.,TRBJ1-4,CASSMRGMGEKLFF,TGTGCCAGTAGTATGCGAGGGATGGGGGAAAAACTGTTTTTT
TRBV19,.,TRBD1,TRBJ1-1,CASSRTGGTEAFF,TGTGCCAGTAGCAGGACAGGGGGCACTGAAGCTTTCTTT
TRBV27,.,TRBD1,TRBJ1-4,CASRRTGQDGKLFF,TGTGCCAGCAGGAGGACAGGGCAAGATGGAAAACTGTTTTTT